This T cell receptor (beta chain) was captured in a study of T cells after yellow fever vaccination (dated by TCRdb to about 2019). Notes on the research overall: The SMART-Seq v4 Ultra Low Input RNA kit was used to prepare libraries from fractions with low cell numbers. Two healthy male donors, one aged 18 to 29 and one aged 30 to 39 years, were included in the cohort. To follow T-cell clones before and after primary and booster YFV17D yellow fever vaccination, bulk TCR alpha and beta repertoires were sequenced over time. Bulk PBMC replicates and cell subsets were isolated from blood drawn at multiple timepoints before and after both primary and secondary immunization. Overall results and qualifications from the work: Most clones expanded after primary vaccination were re-detected after the booster (almost 97% of CD4 and around 88% of CD8), suggesting broad memory maintenance. Compared with the primary T-cell response, the secondary T-cell response was faster but weaker, reaching its peak on day 5 rather than on day 15. The study included only a couple of donors, which limits how far the findings can be generalized. FACS-sorted repertoires could contain abundant contaminating clonotypes from the bulk population, so computational filtering was required. A small fraction of clonotypes showed up in both the CD4 and CD8 compartments, probably as a result of convergent recombination.

The sample's treatment or condition label, decoded: live attenuated yellow fever vaccine strain. Two biological replicates of bulk PBMCs were collected at each blood-draw timepoint. PBMCs were isolated from peripheral blood using a standard Ficoll-Paque protocol. TriZol was used to extract RNA from bulk PBMCs, CD4 and CD8 fractions, and dextramer-positive and dextramer-negative fractions. The table lists this clonotype with many counts. Its antigen specificity is not known. The sample holds no much larger clone one base away, and base qualities are not on file. TCRdb shows the sequencer as Illumina NovaSeq 6000. TCR cDNA was synthesized by 5'RACE template switching, which introduced a universal primer site and unique molecular identifiers. Priming of cDNA synthesis was performed from both the TCR alpha and TCR beta constant segments. Libraries were amplified in two PCR steps, with sample barcodes and sequencing adapters added in the second step. Sequencing of libraries was done on Illumina HiSeq 2500 (2x100 bp) or NovaSeq (2x150 bp). Regarding the original processing steps: Reads were demultiplexed and collapsed into UMI consensus sequences with MIGEC, and V(D)J alignment was performed with MiXCR. Clonotypes responding to the vaccine were identified with edgeR on replicate PBMC samples, with the criteria of FDR below 0.01 and a log2 fold change above 5 up to day 15. CD4 or CD8 identity was assigned to each bulk clonotype according to whether the clonotype was present at higher abundance in the sequenced CD4 repertoire or the sequenced CD8 repertoire. The public reads were run again by TCRdb, first through fastp at Q25 and then through MiXCR, and only productive beta chains were kept. Each CDR3 protein gets just one entry, which takes the most common genes and DNA from the rows behind it. These V and J calls originate from TCRdb's pipeline instead of the authors' own analysis. This sample is represented by about 300,000 distinct CDR3 sequences; 3.5% to 4.5% of them were singletons. The biggest ten clones account for roughly a quarter of the sample.

Here the sequenced sample was PBMCs, taken 5 days after the yellow fever booster vaccination. This TCR was sampled from a man younger than 30 who received the YFV17D yellow fever vaccine.

The sequenced DNA: TGTGCCAGCAGCCGATGGGACGAGGCAACTAATGAAAAACTGTTTTTT. Its product reads: CASSRWDEATNEKLFF. The sequence is built from TRBV3-1 and TRBJ1-4, and TRBD1 may be the D gene, going by 5 matching bases. CDR3 length: 16 amino acids, cysteine to phenylalanine. Kept here is only the CDR3 DNA, which spans 48 bases and is read in frame from base 1. Deletion took 4 bases off V and 0 bases off J, with a span of 12 bases between the germline ends. As encoded in the germline V gene (reference sequence), CDR1 is LGHDT while CDR2 is YNNKEL.